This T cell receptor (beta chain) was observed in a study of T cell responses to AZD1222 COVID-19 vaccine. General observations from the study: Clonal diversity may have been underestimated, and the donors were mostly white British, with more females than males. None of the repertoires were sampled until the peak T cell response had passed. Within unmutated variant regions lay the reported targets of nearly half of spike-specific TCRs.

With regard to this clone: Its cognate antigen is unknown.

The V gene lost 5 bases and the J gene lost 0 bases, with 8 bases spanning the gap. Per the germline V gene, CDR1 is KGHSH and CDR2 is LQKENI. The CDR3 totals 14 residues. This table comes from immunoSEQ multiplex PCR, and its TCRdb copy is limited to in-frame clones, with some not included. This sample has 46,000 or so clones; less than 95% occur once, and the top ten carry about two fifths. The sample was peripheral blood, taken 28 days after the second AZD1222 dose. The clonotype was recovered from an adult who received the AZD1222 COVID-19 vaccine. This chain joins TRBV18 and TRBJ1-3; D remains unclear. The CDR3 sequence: CASSNGNSGNTIYF. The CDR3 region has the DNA TGTGCCAGCTCAAACGGAAACTCTGGAAACACCATATATTTT.